The T cell receptor beta chain described here comes from a study of T cell responses to AZD1222 COVID-19 vaccine. Looking at the study overall: Pooled samples include second doses given at about 4 or 12 weeks.

General study points: CD4 TCRs covered the whole spike, strongest at regions 160-218 and 743-854. After the peak T cell response, and only then, were repertoires sampled. Among spike-specific TCRs, nearly half reportedly target unmutated variant regions.

V lost 6 bases to trimming and J lost 8 bases, with 13 bases between them. This CDR3 comprises 13 residues. About this clone: The antigen is undetermined.

Here immunoSEQ multiplex PCR was the method, and the copy in TCRdb shows in-frame clones only, minus some. Of around 100,000 clones listed, around 90% are singletons. The sequence was collected from an adult in good health. V gene TRBV12-3 or TRBV12-4 combines with J gene TRBJ1-4, with D possibly matching TRBD1 (6 bases). This specimen was peripheral blood, taken on day 0 of AZD1222 vaccination. CDR3 sequence (DNA): TGTGCCAGCAGGCCCACAGGGTGGGAAAAACTGTTTTTT. Its translation: CASRPTGWEKLFF.